Below, one T cell receptor beta chain is given with its context. Being one base from a much bigger clone, this may be a read error. Amplified TCR beta CDR3 regions derived from RNA transcripts. RT-PCR in the first round (using the HTBI primer set) targeted the TCR CDR3. TCRdb reanalysed the multiplex PCR reads using MiXCR and keeps one entry per CDR3 protein. The sample consists of some 650,000 distinct CDR3 sequences, approximately 15% of them appearing once. Lactation, pregnancy, other autoimmune disease or uncontrolled infection led to exclusion of patients. The CDR3 contains 19 residues. The germline V and J ends were trimmed by 0 bases and 0 bases, with 17 bases remaining between them. Germline CDR1 is MGHRA and CDR2 is YSYEKL. This specimen comes from a study of T cells in Graves' hyperthyroidism and ophthalmopathy.

The sample was blood. The receptor's source is a middle-aged woman with Graves' ophthalmopathy. This chain uses TRBV4-1 with TRBJ1-4; possible D gene TRBD1, 6 bases. This CDR3 reads CASSQDRGDWSATNEKLFF. CDR3 DNA sequence: TGCGCCAGCAGCCAAGACAGGGGCGATTGGAGTGCAACTAATGAAAAACTGTTTTTT.